These 18 T cell receptor beta chains were sequenced from one sample in a study of cytomegalovirus exposure and HLA in healthy donors. 13 Jbeta primers and 60 Vbeta primers were used for the PCR. The assay was immunoSEQ multiplex PCR, and TCRdb's table has in-frame clones only and misses some. The profile shows around 99,000 clones, approximately 73% of them singletons. The sample taken for sequencing was PBMCs. These receptors were obtained from a man between 35 and 55 years old in good health and CMV-seronegative.

This chain connects TRBV19 to TRBJ2-5; 10 nucleotides align to TRBD1. This CDR3 is 15 amino acids long. Germline-derived CDR1 and CDR2 are LNHDA and SQIVND (reference sequence). V shed 3 bases and J 4 bases; nucleotides not matched to a gene: 5. CDR3 in DNA: TGTGCCAGTAGTATGGGACAGGGGCTTTTAGAGACCCAGTACTTC. This codes for CASSMGQGLLETQYF. The variable domain in full, completed from reference TRBV19 and TRBJ2-5, reads DGGITQSPKYLFRKEGQNVTLSCEQNLNHDAMYWYRQDPGQGLRLIYYSQIVNDFQKGDIAEGYSVSREKKESFPLTVTSAQKNPTAFYLCASSMGQGLLETQYFGPGTRLLVL.

A word on this clone: In the same sample, other DNA sequences code for this CDR3. The chain carries TRBV19 and TRBJ1-5; D unresolved. The CDR3 loop spans 16 amino acids. Trimming stripped 2 bases from V and 6 bases from J, with 17 bases between. The germline V gene has CDR1 LNHDA and CDR2 SQIVND (reference sequence). The CDR3: CASSIRAGSGGQPQHF. CDR3 nucleotide sequence: TGTGCCAGTAGTATAAGGGCGGGCTCCGGAGGTCAGCCCCAGCATTTT.

The table lists this clone with a few counts. This chain links TRBV10-3 with TRBJ1-3; maybe TRBD1 (6 bases). This CDR3 spans 19 amino acids. The V end lost 2 bases, the J end lost 0 bases, and 20 bases lay between the germline ends. The germline V gene encodes CDR1 ENHRY and CDR2 SYGVKD. DNA for the CDR3: TGTGCCATCAGTGAGCCCGCCCTGACAGGCCTCGACTCTGGAAACACCATATATTTT. Translation gives CAISEPALTGLDSGNTIYF.

The chain links TRBV19 to TRBJ1-1; D is perhaps TRBD1 (6 bases). Between the trimmed V and J ends, which lost 4 bases and 8 bases, there was a span of 20 bases. The CDR3 consists of 15 residues. Germline V gene lookup returns CDR1 LNHDA and CDR2 SQIVND (reference sequence). The CDR3 DNA is TGTGCCAGTAGTACCATCCCCATTGGACAGCGCGAAGCTTTCTTT. Its protein is CASSTIPIGQREAFF.

The rearrangement links TRBV11-2 to TRBJ1-2, with 9 positions matching TRBD1. The CDR3 length is 15 residues. V lost 5 bases, J lost 4 bases, and 8 bases stayed unmatched. Germline CDR1 is SGHAT and CDR2 is FQNNGV. The CDR3 DNA follows: TGTGCCAGCAGCAGACAGGGGGGATCGGTCTATGGCTACACCTTC. Translating gives CASSRQGGSVYGYTF.

This chain uses TRBV2 with TRBJ2-1; the match to TRBD2 covers 14 bases. J gave up 9 bases and V 5 bases, and 9 bases lay outside the gene matches. The CDR3 contains 16 residues. CDR1 is SNHLY, CDR2 FYNNEI, per germline. The CDR3 loop is CASSSGLAGGHSEQFF. The CDR3 DNA reads as TGTGCCAGCAGTTCCGGACTAGCGGGGGGCCATTCTGAGCAGTTCTTC.

The chain employs TRBV5-1 and TRBJ2-3, with TRBD1 as a possible D gene (6 bases). The V gene lost 1 base and the J gene lost 0 bases, with 15 bases spanning the gap. Germline lookup yields CDR1 SGHRS and CDR2 YFSETQ. The CDR3 has 17 residues. The CDR3: CASSLYRWGQSTDTQYF. As DNA, the CDR3 is TGCGCCAGCAGCTTGTATAGGTGGGGGCAGAGCACAGATACGCAGTATTTT.

The CDR3 region has the DNA TGTGCCAGCAGCCCGGGGGGGAAAATAATGAACACTGAAGCTTTCTTT. This codes for CASSPGGKIMNTEAFF. The chain carries TRBV9 and TRBJ1-1, with D perhaps TRBD1 (5 bases). Germline values: CDR1 SGDLS, CDR2 YYNGEE. The CDR3 totals 16 residues. With 4 bases removed from V and 0 bases from J, the gap between germline ends came to 16 bases.

This clone was detected a few times. The V call is TRBV27, the J call TRBJ1-6; TRBD1 matches 7 bases. Losses at the gene ends were 0 bases for V and 8 bases for J; bases not matched to a gene: 7. The CDR3 is 16 amino acids. Germline CDR1 reads MNHEY; CDR2 reads SMNVEV (reference sequence). The CDR3 region is CASSLSRQGWDSPLHF. CDR3 nucleotide sequence: TGTGCCAGCAGTTTATCTCGACAGGGTTGGGATTCACCCCTCCACTTT.

This chain joins TRBV25-1 and TRBJ2-7, with 7 bases fitting TRBD1. Unmatched junction bases numbered 8, after V lost 6 bases and J lost 0 bases. The CDR3 is 15 amino acids. CDR1 and CDR2 from the germline V gene are MGHDK and SYGVNS. CDR3 sequence: CASSRDSKSSYEQYF. The CDR3 nucleotides read TGTGCCAGCAGCCGGGACAGTAAAAGCTCCTACGAGCAGTACTTC.

This clone showed up just once. The genes are TRBV6-5 and TRBJ2-7, with D unclear. Germline V lookup: CDR1 MNHEY, CDR2 SVGAGI. The V and J ends lost 9 bases and 5 bases respectively, with 11 bases between them. This CDR3 contains 11 residues. The CDR3 sequence: CASNGRDEQYF. CDR3 in DNA: TGTGCCAGTAACGGTCGCGACGAGCAGTACTTC.

In regard to this clone: A junction end diverges from the germline sequence, so it may reflect a read error. The chain links TRBV7-9 to TRBJ2-6; 9 nucleotides line up with TRBD1. CDR3 length: 16 residues. Per germline, CDR1 SEHNR and CDR2 FQNEAQ (reference sequence). CDR3 sequence (DNA): TGTTCCAGCAGCACGGGACAGGGAGCTGGGGCCAACGTCCTGACTTTC. It translates to CSSSTGQGAGANVLTF.

The rearrangement uses TRBV19 and TRBJ2-7, with 7 bases that match TRBD1. V lost 7 bases and J lost 5; bases outside the gene matches: 14. The length of the CDR3 is 15 residues. Germline-derived CDR1 and CDR2 are LNHDA and SQIVND (reference sequence). The CDR3 DNA follows: TGTGCCAGTACCCTGGGCCCAGGGGGTGTCGACGAGCAGTACTTC. Amino acid sequence: CASTLGPGGVDEQYF.

This clone was found once. This chain joins TRBV19 and TRBJ1-4, with 8 positions matching TRBD1. Trimming at V came to 0 bases and at J to 3 bases, leaving 9 bases not matched to a gene. The CDR3 length is 18 residues. Per the germline V gene, CDR1 is LNHDA and CDR2 is SQIVND (reference sequence). This chain's CDR3 is CASSIDGTGRASNEKLFF. CDR3 DNA sequence: TGTGCCAGTAGTATAGACGGGACAGGTCGGGCCTCTAATGAAAAACTGTTTTTT.

V is TRBV5-1 and J is TRBJ1-1; TRBD1 matches at 8 bases. Germline values: CDR1 SGHRS, CDR2 YFSETQ. The V segment lost 4 bases and the J segment 3 bases; nucleotides outside the gene matches: 8. This CDR3 region has 15 residues. The DNA for the CDR3 is TGCGCCAGCAGCACAGGGACAGGTTGGGACACTGAAGCTTTCTTT. This gives the protein CASSTGTGWDTEAFF.

The rearrangement uses TRBV29-1 and TRBJ1-1; 11 nucleotides agree with TRBD1. CDR1 is SQVTM, CDR2 ANQGSEA, per germline. The CDR3 totals 14 residues. Losses at the gene ends were 5 bases for V and 1 base for J; bases not matched to a gene: 3. CDR3 loop: CSVQGTGGNTEAFF. The CDR3 DNA sequence: TGCAGCGTTCAAGGGACAGGGGGGAACACTGAAGCTTTCTTT.

The chain recombines TRBV7-9 with TRBJ1-1, with D tentatively TRBD1 (5 bases). V dropped 5 bases and J dropped 4 bases, with 14 bases sitting between them. Germline V lookup: CDR1 SEHNR, CDR2 FQNEAQ (reference sequence). The CDR3 runs to 14 residues. The CDR3 spells CASSSGGGFTEAFF. CDR3 in DNA: TGTGCCAGCAGCAGCGGGGGGGGTTTCACTGAAGCTTTCTTT.

The chain couples TRBV5-1 to TRBJ2-3; possibly TRBD1 for D (6 bases). CDR3 length: 14 amino acids. V lost 4 bases to trimming and J lost 10 bases, with 19 bases between them. Germline CDR1 is SGHRS and CDR2 is YFSETQ. CDR3 sequence (DNA): TGCGCCAGCAGCAGGACCGGGACATCTCCGGCGCAGTATTTT. It is translated as CASSRTGTSPAQYF.